The clone carrying this TCR beta chain was counted a single time. Authors' data handling: The authors estimated nucleated cell counts from reference gene primer amplification. Measured with immunoSEQ multiplex PCR; TCRdb has only the in-frame clones, and not every one. Clone size and the V and J calls come from that table; the DNA yielded D and trimming. The repertoire has about 160,000 clones, 86% of them found once; the top ten carry around 3.5%. The data were obtained in a study of blood T cell repertoires in COVID-19. Whole-study context: COVID-19 samples from acute and convalescent phases originated in the United States, Italy and Spain. T cells, B-cell-depleted T cells, or PBMCs provided the cDNA or gDNA that served as material.

After removal of 0 bases from V and 2 bases from J, the junction contained 3 bases not matched to a gene. Germline V gene data show CDR1 as SGHAT and CDR2 as FQNNGV. The CDR3 length is 15 residues. This chain uses TRBV11-2 with TRBJ2-5; 7 nucleotides agree with TRBD2. This clonotype originated in a man aged 70 or older with acute or convalescent COVID-19. The material sequenced was peripheral blood. CDR3 amino acids: CASSLEAGAQETQYF. CDR3 nucleotides: TGTGCCAGCAGCTTAGAGGCGGGAGCACAAGAGACCCAGTACTTC.